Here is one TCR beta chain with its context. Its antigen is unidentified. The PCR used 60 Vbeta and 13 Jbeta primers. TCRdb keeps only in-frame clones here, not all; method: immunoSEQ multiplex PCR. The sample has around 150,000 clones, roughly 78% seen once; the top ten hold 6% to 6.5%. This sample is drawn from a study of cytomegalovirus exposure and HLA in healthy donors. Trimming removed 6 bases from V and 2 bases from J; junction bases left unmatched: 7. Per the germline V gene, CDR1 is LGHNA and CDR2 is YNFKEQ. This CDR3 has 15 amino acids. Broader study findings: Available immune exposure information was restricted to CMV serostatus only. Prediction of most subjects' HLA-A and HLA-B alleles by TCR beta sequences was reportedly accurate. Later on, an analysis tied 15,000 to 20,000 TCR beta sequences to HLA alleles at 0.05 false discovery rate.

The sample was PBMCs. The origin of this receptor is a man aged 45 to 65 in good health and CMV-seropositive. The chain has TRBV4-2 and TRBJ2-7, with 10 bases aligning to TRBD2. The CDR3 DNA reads TGTGCCAGCAGTCTTCTAGCGGGGGAGACCTACGAGCAGTACTTC. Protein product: CASSLLAGETYEQYF.